The T cell receptor (beta chain) under discussion was sequenced for a study of T cell responses to AZD1222 COVID-19 vaccine. The study's findings and limits: There were repertoire samples only from the period after the peak T cell response. Receipt of two AZD1222 doses was followed by a rise in Spike-specific TCR breadth and depth. Donors, mostly white British, included more females; clonal diversity was possibly underestimated. The CD4 TCRs associated with vaccination extended across spike and predominated at 160-218 and 743-854.

Deletions cut 0 bases from V and 4 bases from J, with 6 bases between. CDR3 length equals 12 residues. Germline CDR1 GTSNPN, CDR2 SVGIG (reference sequence). A remark on this clone: Its antigen is undetermined.

TCRdb's table, derived via immunoSEQ multiplex PCR, lists solely in-frame clones and lacks some. Of some 150,000 clones in the sample, around 89% were seen once. The TCR sequence derives from an adult in good health. Source: peripheral blood, taken on day 0 of MenACWY control vaccination. The chain has TRBV30 and TRBJ1-2; unclear D gene. The CDR3 DNA follows: TGTGCCTGGAGTGTTTTCGGCTATGGCTACACCTTC. Residues: CAWSVFGYGYTF.